These 31 T cell receptor beta chains were all obtained from the same sample, sequenced in a study of blood T cell repertoires in COVID-19. Produced via immunoSEQ multiplex PCR; TCRdb's table is partial and in-frame only. The top ten clones hold 8% to 11% of a sample with 140,000 or so clones, about 90% of them seen once. Sample: peripheral blood. All receptors derive from a man aged 55 to 70 with active or convalescent COVID-19.

The V call is TRBV19, the J call TRBJ1-2; D is possibly TRBD1 (6 bases). CDR3 size: 16 residues. V lost 3 bases to trimming and J lost 4 bases, with 18 bases between them. CDR1 is LNHDA and CDR2 is SQIVND in the germline V gene (reference sequence). The CDR3 coding sequence is TGTGCCAGTAGTATCCTTGGCAGGGGACCGTCCTATGGCTACACCTTC. Its protein is CASSILGRGPSYGYTF.

The chain employs TRBV6-5 and TRBJ2-1; TRBD2 matches 12 bases. CDR3 length: 15 residues. V gave up 6 bases and J gave up 8 bases; unmatched junction bases: 8. Germline V gives CDR1 MNHEY, CDR2 SVGAGI. For the CDR3, the DNA is TGTGCCAGCAGGGAGACTAGCGGGAGTTTCGATGAGCAGTTCTTC. Translating it yields CASRETSGSFDEQFF.

The chain recombines TRBV5-4 with TRBJ2-3; 10 positions agree with TRBD2. Germline CDR1 SGHNT, CDR2 YYREEE (reference sequence). This CDR3 region has 15 residues. Trimming removed 3 bases from V and 0 bases from J; junction bases left unmatched: 1. The CDR3 DNA reads as TGTGCCAGCAGCTCGACTAGCGGGAGCACAGATACGCAGTATTTT. This codes for CASSSTSGSTDTQYF.

To note about this clone: Other nucleotide sequences in the sample specify the same CDR3. The gene calls are TRBV18 and TRBJ2-6, with 7 bases matching TRBD1. The ends lost 3 bases at V and 2 bases at J; junction bases unmatched: 1. CDR3 length equals 15 residues. Germline assignment: CDR1 KGHSH and CDR2 LQKENI. In DNA, the CDR3 is TGTGCCAGCTCACCTGACAGGGCTGGGGCCAACGTCCTGACTTTC. It specifies CASSPDRAGANVLTF.

The chain employs TRBV11-1 and TRBJ2-7; no clear D gene. Trimming took 0 bases from V and 6 from J, leaving 6 bases between them. The CDR3 covers 12 residues. CDR1 SGHAT and CDR2 FQDESV come from the germline V gene (reference sequence). The CDR3: CASSLASSEQYF. CDR3 nucleotide sequence: TGTGCCAGCAGCTTAGCTTCGTCCGAGCAGTACTTC.

The rearrangement uses TRBV28 and TRBJ2-7; D perhaps matches TRBD1 (6 bases). The CDR3 has 15 residues. In germline, CDR1 is MDHEN, CDR2 SYDVKM. V lost 3 bases and J 2 bases, leaving 14 bases between the germline ends. Here the CDR3 DNA reads TGTGCCAGCAGTTTTTCCGGACAGCCACCCTACGAGCAGTACTTC. This gives the protein CASSFSGQPPYEQYF.

The chain joins TRBV27 to TRBJ2-3; 14 bases fit TRBD2. This CDR3 comprises 17 residues. The trim removed 0 bases at V and 9 bases at J, leaving 8 bases unmatched. Germline CDR1 MNHEY, CDR2 SMNVEV (reference sequence). The CDR3 coding sequence is TGTGCCAGCAGTTTATCGGGGACTAGCGGGAGCTTGGTGACGCAGTATTTT. Protein sequence: CASSLSGTSGSLVTQYF.

The chain is built from TRBV24-1 and TRBJ1-1, with 10 nucleotides matching TRBD1. This CDR3 is 14 amino acids long. Germline V gene data show CDR1 as KGHDR and CDR2 as SFDVKD. V trimming: 2 bases; J trimming: 9 bases; junction bases outside the gene matches: 5. The CDR3: CATSDSWTGGKAFF. The CDR3 nucleotides read TGTGCCACCAGTGATTCTTGGACAGGGGGTAAAGCTTTCTTT.

This clone was seen only a few times. The chain employs TRBV5-4 and TRBJ2-2; 7 bases agree with TRBD2. Germline values: CDR1 SGHNT, CDR2 YYREEE (reference sequence). The CDR3 has 17 residues. The V and J ends lost 1 base and 0 bases, in that order; junction bases with no gene match: 6. CDR3: CASSLLGSGSNTGELFF. Here the CDR3 DNA reads TGTGCCAGCAGCTTGTTGGGTAGCGGGTCGAACACCGGGGAGCTGTTTTTT.

The chain employs TRBV7-9 and TRBJ1-1; D uncertain. Per the germline V gene, CDR1 is SEHNR and CDR2 is FQNEAQ (reference sequence). V lost 5 bases and J lost 3, with 10 bases in between. This CDR3 contains 13 residues. CDR3: CASSPQRDTEAFF. CDR3 nucleotide sequence: TGTGCCAGCAGCCCACAGCGGGACACTGAAGCTTTCTTT.

This clone appeared a few times. The chain has TRBV18 and TRBJ2-1, with no clear D. CDR1 is KGHSH, CDR2 LQKENI, per germline. Deletions cut 6 bases from V and 6 bases from J, with 9 bases between. The CDR3 totals 12 residues. CDR3 sequence reads: CASSPSGNEQFF. The CDR3 region has the DNA TGTGCCAGCTCCCCCTCCGGCAATGAGCAGTTCTTC.

This clone was recorded a few times. The V and J genes are TRBV9 and TRBJ1-1; D is perhaps TRBD1 (5 bases). The V gene's germline CDR1 is SGDLS and CDR2 YYNGEE. CDR3 length equals 15 residues. Trimming left V 0 bases short and J 0 bases short, with 9 bases between. CDR3 protein: CASSVDGALNTEAFF. In nucleotides, the CDR3 is TGTGCCAGCAGCGTAGATGGGGCACTGAACACTGAAGCTTTCTTT.

This rearrangement joins TRBV4-1 to TRBJ2-6; 9 bases line up with TRBD1. This CDR3 has 16 amino acids. The V and J ends lost 5 bases and 4 bases, in that order; junction bases with no gene match: 6. Per germline, CDR1 MGHRA and CDR2 YSYEKL. CDR3 region: CASSAGQGSGANVLTF. In DNA form, the CDR3 reads TGCGCCAGCAGCGCGGGACAGGGTTCCGGGGCCAACGTCCTGACTTTC.

The chain couples TRBV11-1 to TRBJ2-1, with 8 nucleotides matching TRBD2. The CDR3 consists of 15 residues. V was pared by 3 bases and J by 6 bases, with 7 bases of the junction left unmatched. Germline V gene data show CDR1 as SGHAT and CDR2 as FQDESV (reference sequence). The CDR3 here is CASSFGSGALNEQFF. CDR3 coding DNA: TGTGCCAGCAGCTTTGGTAGCGGGGCCCTCAATGAGCAGTTCTTC. The whole variable domain, filled in from reference TRBV11-1 and TRBJ2-1, reads EAEVAQSPRYKITEKSQAVAFWCDPISGHATLYWYRQILGQGPELLVQFQDESVVDDSQLPKDRFSAERLKGVDSTLKIQPAELGDSAMYLCASSFGSGALNEQFFGPGTRLTVL.

This chain connects TRBV2 to TRBJ2-7, with D tentatively TRBD2 (6 bases). This CDR3 has 14 amino acids. V was cut by 6 bases and J by 4 bases, with 16 bases left in between. Germline values: CDR1 SNHLY, CDR2 FYNNEI. The CDR3 is CASRAGPGDYEQYF. The DNA of the CDR3 is TGTGCCAGCAGGGCGGGACCGGGCGATTACGAGCAGTACTTC.

This chain joins TRBV30 and TRBJ2-2, with 12 bases lining up with TRBD2. Losses at the gene ends were 8 bases for V and 8 bases for J; bases not matched to a gene: 0. CDR3 length: 11 amino acids. Germline V gives CDR1 GTSNPN, CDR2 SVGIG (reference sequence). CDR3: CAGLAGGELFF. The CDR3 DNA reads TGTGCCGGACTAGCGGGAGGGGAGCTGTTTTTT.

This sequence joins TRBV20-1 and TRBJ1-2; D gene unclear. V lost 0 bases and J 4 bases, leaving 3 bases between the germline ends. Germline CDR1 and CDR2: DFQATT and SNEGSKA (reference sequence). The CDR3 is 11 amino acids. The CDR3: CSARDSYGYTF. The CDR3 nucleotides read TGCAGTGCTAGAGACAGCTATGGCTACACCTTC.

The chain links TRBV5-1 to TRBJ1-2; weak D call: TRBD1 (5 bases). CDR3 length equals 13 residues. The ends were cut back, 3 bases at V and 8 bases at J, with 14 bases in the middle. Germline loops: CDR1 SGHRS, CDR2 YFSETQ. CDR3 nucleotides: TGCGCCAGCAGCTACGAGACAGTCTCCGGCTACACCTTC. Amino acid sequence: CASSYETVSGYTF.

The chain links TRBV6-1 to TRBJ2-5; D ambiguous. The V and J ends lost 2 bases and 2 bases respectively, with 12 bases between them. Looked up from germline, CDR1 is MNHNS and CDR2 is SASEGT. The CDR3 covers 15 residues. DNA of the CDR3: TGTGCCAGCAGTGAACTATATACTGTTCAAGAGACCCAGTACTTC. The encoded protein is CASSELYTVQETQYF.

The chain carries TRBV28 and TRBJ1-4, with 8 nucleotides matching TRBD1. This CDR3 has 14 amino acids. V gave up 6 bases and J gave up 7 bases; unmatched junction bases: 7. Germline V lookup: CDR1 MDHEN, CDR2 SYDVKM. CDR3 sequence (DNA): TGTGCCAGCAGCCCAGGGGGCGCTTCTGAAAAACTGTTTTTT. Amino acid sequence: CASSPGGASEKLFF.

V gene TRBV28 combines with J gene TRBJ2-7; tentatively, D is TRBD1 (5 bases). Germline V CDR1 and CDR2: MDHEN, SYDVKM. CDR3 length equals 18 residues. The V and J ends lost 2 bases and 5 bases respectively, with 25 bases between them. CDR3 coding DNA: TGTGCCAGCAGTTTAAAGGGGCTCATTTTAGGAGTTCGGAACGAGCAGTACTTC. Translating gives CASSLKGLILGVRNEQYF.

V and J are TRBV6-5 and TRBJ1-5; possible D gene TRBD1, 6 bases. The CDR3 contains 14 residues. Germline V gene sequence: CDR1 MNHEY, CDR2 SVGAGI. V dropped 6 bases and J dropped 4 bases, with 13 bases sitting between them. The CDR3 DNA is TGTGCCAGCAGGCAGGGGATAGGGAATCAGCCCCAGCATTTT. Translation gives CASRQGIGNQPQHF.

This clone was recorded many times. V gene TRBV7-9 combines with J gene TRBJ2-1; TRBD2 aligns across 7 bases. Trimming removed 11 bases from V and 6 bases from J; junction bases left unmatched: 7. The CDR3 consists of 12 residues. Per the germline V gene, CDR1 is SEHNR and CDR2 is FQNEAQ (reference sequence). The CDR3 reads CAAGREGNEQFF. The DNA of the CDR3 is TGTGCCGCGGGCAGGGAGGGCAATGAGCAGTTCTTC.

The V and J genes are TRBV11-2 and TRBJ2-2; tentative D call: TRBD2 (6 bases). CDR1 SGHAT and CDR2 FQNNGV come from the germline V gene. The V end lost 5 bases, the J end lost 4 bases, and 14 bases lay between the germline ends. The CDR3 is 15 residues long. The CDR3 loop reads CASSQRARGTGELFF. In nucleotides, the CDR3 is TGTGCCAGCAGCCAGCGGGCCCGCGGCACCGGGGAGCTGTTTTTT. The full variable domain, completed using reference TRBV11-2 and TRBJ2-2, is EAGVAQSPRYKIIEKRQSVAFWCNPISGHATLYWYQQILGQGPKLLIQFQNNGVVDDSQLPKDRFSAERLKGVDSTLKIQPAKLEDSAVYLCASSQRARGTGELFFGEGSRLTVL.

The chain has TRBV27 and TRBJ1-6; TRBD1 matches 9 bases. Losses at the gene ends were 10 bases for V and 7 bases for J; bases not matched to a gene: 11. The CDR3 totals 15 residues. Germline values: CDR1 MNHEY, CDR2 SMNVEV (reference sequence). DNA for the CDR3: TGTGCCACCAACAAGATTGGACAGGGGAATTCACCCCTCCACTTT. Translating gives CATNKIGQGNSPLHF.

The sample holds a few counts of this clone. J is TRBJ2-2 and V is TRBV7-8; no firm D call. The ends were cut back, 5 bases at V and 9 bases at J, with 13 bases in the middle. CDR3 length equals 13 residues. CDR1 is SGHVS, CDR2 FQNEAQ, per germline. The CDR3 nucleotides are TGTGCCAGCAGCCAGTTAGAAAGCCGGGAGCTGTTTTTT. Translation: CASSQLESRELFF.

This sequence joins TRBV13 and TRBJ2-7; 7 nucleotides align to TRBD2. Germline trimming cut 4 bases from V and 3 bases from J; bases unmatched to any gene: 12. CDR1 is PRHDT, CDR2 FYEKMQ, per germline (reference sequence). The CDR3 has 16 amino acids. CDR3 loop: CASSWRTRLIGYEQYF. The CDR3 region has the DNA TGTGCCAGCAGCTGGCGGACTAGGCTGATTGGCTACGAGCAGTACTTC.

The chain joins TRBV4-1 to TRBJ2-2, with TRBD1 matching 9 bases. The V gene's germline CDR1 is MGHRA and CDR2 YSYEKL. The CDR3 loop spans 18 amino acids. V gave up 4 bases and J gave up 5 bases; unmatched junction bases: 14. CDR3 amino acids: CASSLGQGSGRRTGELFF. The CDR3 bases are TGCGCCAGCAGCCTGGGACAGGGATCGGGAAGGAGGACCGGGGAGCTGTTTTTT.

Turning to this clone: The junction shows a germline mismatch at one end, possibly a read error. Other nucleotide sequences from this sample produce the same CDR3. CDR3: CASRGGTYPSYNEQFF. The DNA of the CDR3 is TGCGCCAGCAGGGGGGGGACATATCCCTCCTACAATGAACAGTTCTTC. V and J are TRBV10-2 and TRBJ2-1, with TRBD2 as a possible D gene (7 bases). Germline assignment: CDR1 WSHSY and CDR2 SAAADI. The CDR3 runs to 16 residues.

The chain joins TRBV11-2 to TRBJ2-7; TRBD1 agrees at 8 bases. The CDR3 is 17 amino acids. The V and J ends lost 4 bases and 2 bases, in that order; junction bases with no gene match: 13. Per the germline V gene, CDR1 is SGHAT and CDR2 is FQNNGV. As DNA, the CDR3 is TGTGCCAGCAGCTCATGGACAGGGAAGGCCTCGGCCTACGAGCAGTACTTC. Its protein product is CASSSWTGKASAYEQYF.

This clone was recorded only once. In DNA form, the CDR3 reads TGTGCCAGCAGCGTAGCCGGAACAGGGAGCACTGAAGCTTTCTTT. This translates into CASSVAGTGSTEAFF. The chain employs TRBV9 and TRBJ1-1, with D possibly TRBD1 on 6 matching bases. Germline V lookup: CDR1 SGDLS, CDR2 YYNGEE. The CDR3 is 15 amino acids. Deletions cut 0 bases from V and 4 bases from J, with 13 bases between. The variable domain in full, completed from reference TRBV9 and TRBJ1-1, reads DSGVTQTPKHLITATGQRVTLRCSPRSGDLSVYWYQQSLDQGLQFLIQYYNGEERAKGNILERFSAQQFPDLHSELNLSSLELGDSALYFCASSVAGTGSTEAFFGQGTRLTVV.